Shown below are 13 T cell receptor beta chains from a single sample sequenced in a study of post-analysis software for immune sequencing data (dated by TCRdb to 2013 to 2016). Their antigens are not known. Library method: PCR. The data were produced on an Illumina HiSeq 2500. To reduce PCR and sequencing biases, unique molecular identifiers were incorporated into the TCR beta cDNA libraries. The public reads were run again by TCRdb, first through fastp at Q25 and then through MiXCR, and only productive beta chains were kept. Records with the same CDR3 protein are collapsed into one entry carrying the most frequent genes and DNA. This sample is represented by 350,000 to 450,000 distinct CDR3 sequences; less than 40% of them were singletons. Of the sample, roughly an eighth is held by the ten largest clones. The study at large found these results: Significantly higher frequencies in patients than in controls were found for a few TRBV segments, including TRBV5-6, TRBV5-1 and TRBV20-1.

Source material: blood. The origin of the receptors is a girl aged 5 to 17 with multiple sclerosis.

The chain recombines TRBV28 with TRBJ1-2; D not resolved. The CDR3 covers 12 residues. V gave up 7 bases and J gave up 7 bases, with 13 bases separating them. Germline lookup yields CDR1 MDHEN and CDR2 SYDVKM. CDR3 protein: CASTRGQFGYTF. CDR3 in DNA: TGTGCCAGCACCCGGGGTCAGTTTGGCTACACCTTC.

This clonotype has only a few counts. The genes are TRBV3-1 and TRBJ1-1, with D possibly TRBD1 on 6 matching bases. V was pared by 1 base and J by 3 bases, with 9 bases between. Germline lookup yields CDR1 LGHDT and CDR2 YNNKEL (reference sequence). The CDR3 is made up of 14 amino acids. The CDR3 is CASSQVQGHTEAFF. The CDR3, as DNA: TGTGCCAGCAGCCAAGTTCAGGGGCACACTGAAGCTTTCTTT.

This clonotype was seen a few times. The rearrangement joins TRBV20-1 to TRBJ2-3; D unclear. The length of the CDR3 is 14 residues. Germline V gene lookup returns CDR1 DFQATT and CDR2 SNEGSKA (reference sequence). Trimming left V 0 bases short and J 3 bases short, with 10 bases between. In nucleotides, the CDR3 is TGCAGTGCTAGAGATTCACGGGTAACAGATACGCAGTATTTT. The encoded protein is CSARDSRVTDTQYF.

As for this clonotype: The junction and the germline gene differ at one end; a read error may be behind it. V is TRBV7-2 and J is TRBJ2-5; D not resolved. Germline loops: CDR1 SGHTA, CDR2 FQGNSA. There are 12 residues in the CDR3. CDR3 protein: CVSSLWIDAQYF. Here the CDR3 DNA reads TGTGTCAGCAGCTTATGGATAGATGCCCAGTACTTC.

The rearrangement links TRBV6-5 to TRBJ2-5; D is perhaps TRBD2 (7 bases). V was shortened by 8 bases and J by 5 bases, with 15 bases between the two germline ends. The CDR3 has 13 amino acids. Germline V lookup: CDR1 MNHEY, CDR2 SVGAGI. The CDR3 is CASRRGAGETQYF. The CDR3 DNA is TGTGCCAGCCGCCGGGGGGCGGGGGAGACCCAGTACTTC.

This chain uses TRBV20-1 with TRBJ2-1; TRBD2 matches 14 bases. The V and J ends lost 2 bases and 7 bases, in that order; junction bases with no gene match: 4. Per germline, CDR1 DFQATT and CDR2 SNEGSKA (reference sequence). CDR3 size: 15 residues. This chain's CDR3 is CSARRRTSGGNEQFF. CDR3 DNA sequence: TGCAGTGCTAGACGAAGGACTAGCGGGGGGAATGAGCAGTTCTTC.

In nucleotides, the CDR3 is TGTGCCAGCAGCTTAGAATCGGGGATCGAAACTAATGAAAAACTGTTTTTT. This sequence encodes CASSLESGIETNEKLFF. The V call is TRBV7-6, the J call TRBJ1-4, with D unresolved. The germline CDR1 and CDR2 sequences are SGHVS and FNYEAQ. V lost 1 base, J lost 1 base, and 13 bases lay in between. CDR3 size: 17 residues.

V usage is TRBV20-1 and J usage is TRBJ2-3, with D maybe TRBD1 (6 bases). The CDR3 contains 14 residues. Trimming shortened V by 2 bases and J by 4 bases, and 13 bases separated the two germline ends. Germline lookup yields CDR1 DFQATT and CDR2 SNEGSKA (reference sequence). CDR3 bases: TGCAGTGCTAGAAGGACTGGGGGCGCAGATACGCAGTATTTT. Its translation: CSARRTGGADTQYF.

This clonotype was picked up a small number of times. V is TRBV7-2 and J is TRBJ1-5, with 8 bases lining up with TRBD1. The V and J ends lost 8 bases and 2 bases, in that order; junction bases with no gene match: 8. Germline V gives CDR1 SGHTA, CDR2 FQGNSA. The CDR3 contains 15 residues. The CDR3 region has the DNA TGTGCCAGCGGGAACAGGGGGGACGGCAATCAGCCCCAGCATTTT. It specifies CASGNRGDGNQPQHF.

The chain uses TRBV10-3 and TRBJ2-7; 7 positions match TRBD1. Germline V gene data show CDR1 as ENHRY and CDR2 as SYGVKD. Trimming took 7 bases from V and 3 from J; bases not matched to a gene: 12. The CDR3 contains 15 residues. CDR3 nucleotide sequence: TGTGCCATCAAAGAATCGAGACAGGGAGTCTACGAGCAGTACTTC. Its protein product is CAIKESRQGVYEQYF.

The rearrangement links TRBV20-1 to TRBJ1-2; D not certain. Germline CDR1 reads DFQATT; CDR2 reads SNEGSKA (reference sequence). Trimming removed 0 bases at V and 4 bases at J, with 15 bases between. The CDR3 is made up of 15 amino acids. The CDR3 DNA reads TGCAGTGCTAGAGAAGGACCCTCAAGAGGCTATGGCTACACCTTC. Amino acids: CSAREGPSRGYGYTF.

The CDR3 DNA reads as TGTGCCAGCAGACACTACAAGCTCGGCGAACACCCCACTGAAGCTTTCTTT. Its protein is CASRHYKLGEHPTEAFF. This chain uses TRBV12-3 or TRBV12-4 with TRBJ1-1; D is unresolved. Trimming removed 6 bases at V and 4 bases at J, with 24 bases between. CDR3 length: 17 amino acids.

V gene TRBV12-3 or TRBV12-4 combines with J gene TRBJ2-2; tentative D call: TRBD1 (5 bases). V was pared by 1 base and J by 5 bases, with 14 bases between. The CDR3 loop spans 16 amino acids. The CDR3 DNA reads TGTGCCAGCAGTTTAGTAGGCAGGGTTATAACCGGGGAGCTGTTTTTT. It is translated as CASSLVGRVITGELFF.